The T cell receptor (beta chain) described here comes from a study of CD8 T cells in Susac syndrome. RNA was extracted with the RNeasy kit, and a quantity of about 0.45 to 1 ug was reverse transcribed using random hexamers. TCRdb re-called the immunoSEQ multiplex PCR reads with MiXCR, one entry per CDR3 protein. This repertoire shows 300,000 or so distinct CDR3 sequences, about 90% found once; its top ten account for 0.065%. The receptor comes from a human donor with multiple sclerosis. Material: CD4+ T cells from PBMCs.

CDR3 DNA sequence: TGTGCCAGCAGCGACACCGGGGAGCTGTTTTTT. It codes for CASSDTGELFF. This sequence joins TRBV9 and TRBJ2-2; D unclear. The V and J ends lost 3 bases and 3 bases respectively, with 0 bases between them. The germline CDR1 and CDR2 sequences are SGDLS and YYNGEE. The CDR3 is made up of 11 amino acids.